This TCR beta chain was obtained from a study of identical twins. Findings of the study overall: Monozygotic twin pairs showed more out-of-frame TCR alpha sharing than models estimated.

Per the germline V gene, CDR1 is DFQATT and CDR2 is SNEGSKA (reference sequence). This CDR3 is built from 12 residues. Between the trimmed V and J ends, which lost 5 bases and 3 bases, there was a span of 11 bases. Points on this clonotype: What it binds is not known.

TCRdb analysed the 5' RACE reads with MiXCR anew, one entry per CDR3 protein. Among about 480,000 distinct CDR3 sequences listed, approximately 14% were seen once. These data are also associated with another study on yellow fever vaccine responses in identical twins.

Sequenced material: CD4+ T cells sorted from blood. The clonotype originates from a woman between 18 and 29 years old in good health. The J gene is TRBJ2-7, the V gene TRBV20-1; D gene uncertain. The CDR3: CSAPSVSYEQYF. As DNA, the CDR3 is TGCAGTGCTCCCAGTGTTAGCTACGAGCAGTACTTC.